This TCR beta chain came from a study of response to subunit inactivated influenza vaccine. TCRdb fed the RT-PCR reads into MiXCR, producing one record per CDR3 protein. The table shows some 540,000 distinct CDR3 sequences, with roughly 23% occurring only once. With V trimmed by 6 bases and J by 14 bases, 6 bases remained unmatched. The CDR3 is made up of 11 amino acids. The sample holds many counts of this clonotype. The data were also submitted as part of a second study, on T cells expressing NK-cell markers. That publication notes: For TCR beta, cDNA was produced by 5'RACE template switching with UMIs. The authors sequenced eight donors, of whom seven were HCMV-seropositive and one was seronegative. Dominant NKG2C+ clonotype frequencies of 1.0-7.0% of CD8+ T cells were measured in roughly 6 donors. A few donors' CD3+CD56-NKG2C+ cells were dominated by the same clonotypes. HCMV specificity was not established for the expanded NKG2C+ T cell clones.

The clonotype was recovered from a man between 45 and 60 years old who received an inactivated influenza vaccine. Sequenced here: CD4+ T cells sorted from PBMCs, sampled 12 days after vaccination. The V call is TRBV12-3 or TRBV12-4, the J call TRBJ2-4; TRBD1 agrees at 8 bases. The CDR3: CASRSTGEEYF. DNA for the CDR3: TGTGCCAGCAGATCGACAGGGGAGGAGTACTTC.